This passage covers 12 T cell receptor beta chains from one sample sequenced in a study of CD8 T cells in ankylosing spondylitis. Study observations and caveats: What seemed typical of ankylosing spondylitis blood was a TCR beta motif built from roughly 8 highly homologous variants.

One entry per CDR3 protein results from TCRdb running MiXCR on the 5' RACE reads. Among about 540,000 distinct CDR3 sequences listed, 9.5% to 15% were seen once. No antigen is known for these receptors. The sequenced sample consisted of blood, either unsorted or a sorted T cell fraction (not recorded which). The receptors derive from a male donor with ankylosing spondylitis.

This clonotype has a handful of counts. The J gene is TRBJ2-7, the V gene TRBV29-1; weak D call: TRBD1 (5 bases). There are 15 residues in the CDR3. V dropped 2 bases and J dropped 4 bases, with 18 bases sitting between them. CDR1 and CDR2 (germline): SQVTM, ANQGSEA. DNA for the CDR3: TGCAGCGTTGAATTTTGGACATCGGACAATTACGAGCAGTACTTC. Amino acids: CSVEFWTSDNYEQYF.

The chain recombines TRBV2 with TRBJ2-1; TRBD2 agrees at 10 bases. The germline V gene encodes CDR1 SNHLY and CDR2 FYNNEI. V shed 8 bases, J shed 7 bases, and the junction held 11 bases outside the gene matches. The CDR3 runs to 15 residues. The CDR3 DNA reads TGTGCCAGCCAAACGCGGACTAGCGGAAGAAATGAGCAGTTCTTC. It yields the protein CASQTRTSGRNEQFF. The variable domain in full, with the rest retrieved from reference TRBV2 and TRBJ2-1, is EPEVTQTPSHQVTQMGQEVILRCVPISNHLYFYWYRQILGQKVEFLVSFYNNEISEKSEIFDDQFSVERPDGSNFTLKIRSTKLEDSAMYFCASQTRTSGRNEQFFGPGTRLTVL.

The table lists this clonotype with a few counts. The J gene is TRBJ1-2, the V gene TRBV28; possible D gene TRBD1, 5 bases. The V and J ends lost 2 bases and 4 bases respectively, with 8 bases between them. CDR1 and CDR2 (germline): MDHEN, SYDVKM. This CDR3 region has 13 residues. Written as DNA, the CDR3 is TGTGCCAGCAGTTTACTGGGACCCTATGGCTACACCTTC. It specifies CASSLLGPYGYTF.

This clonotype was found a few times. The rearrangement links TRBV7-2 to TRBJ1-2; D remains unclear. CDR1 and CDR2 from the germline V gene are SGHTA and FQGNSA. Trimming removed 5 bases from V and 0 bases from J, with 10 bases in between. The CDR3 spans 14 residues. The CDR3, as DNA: TGTGCCAGCAGCCCAGAGGTCTCTAACTATGGCTACACCTTC. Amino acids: CASSPEVSNYGYTF.

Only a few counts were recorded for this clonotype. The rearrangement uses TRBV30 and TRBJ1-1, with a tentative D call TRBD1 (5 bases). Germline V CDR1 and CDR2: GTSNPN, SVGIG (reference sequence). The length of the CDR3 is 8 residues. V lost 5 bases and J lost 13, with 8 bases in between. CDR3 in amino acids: CAWGGGFF. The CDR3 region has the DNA TGTGCCTGGGGGGGGGGTTTCTTT.

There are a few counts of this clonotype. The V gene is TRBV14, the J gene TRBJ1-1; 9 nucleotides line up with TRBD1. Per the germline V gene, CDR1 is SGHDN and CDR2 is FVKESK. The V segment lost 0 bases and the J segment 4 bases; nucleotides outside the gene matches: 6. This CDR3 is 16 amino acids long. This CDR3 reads CASSQDPSTGGTEAFF. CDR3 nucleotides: TGTGCCAGCAGCCAAGACCCATCGACAGGGGGCACTGAAGCTTTCTTT.

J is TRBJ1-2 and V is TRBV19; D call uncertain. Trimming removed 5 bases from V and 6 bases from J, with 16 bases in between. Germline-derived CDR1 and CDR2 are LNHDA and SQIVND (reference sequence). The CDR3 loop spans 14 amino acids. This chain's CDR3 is CASSLGLRGDGYTF. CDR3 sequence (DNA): TGTGCCAGTAGTCTAGGACTCCGAGGCGATGGCTACACCTTC.

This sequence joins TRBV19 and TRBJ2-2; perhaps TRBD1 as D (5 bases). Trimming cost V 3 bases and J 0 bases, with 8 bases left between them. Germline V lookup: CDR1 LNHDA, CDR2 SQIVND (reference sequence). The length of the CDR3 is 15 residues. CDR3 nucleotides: TGTGCCAGTAGTATTCAGGGCGCGAACACCGGGGAGCTGTTTTTT. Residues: CASSIQGANTGELFF.

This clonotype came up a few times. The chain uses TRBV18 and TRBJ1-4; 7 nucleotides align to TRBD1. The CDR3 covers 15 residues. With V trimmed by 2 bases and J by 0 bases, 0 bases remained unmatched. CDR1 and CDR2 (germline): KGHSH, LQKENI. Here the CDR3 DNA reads TGTGCCAGCTCACCAACAGGGGCAACTAATGAAAAACTGTTTTTT. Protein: CASSPTGATNEKLFF.

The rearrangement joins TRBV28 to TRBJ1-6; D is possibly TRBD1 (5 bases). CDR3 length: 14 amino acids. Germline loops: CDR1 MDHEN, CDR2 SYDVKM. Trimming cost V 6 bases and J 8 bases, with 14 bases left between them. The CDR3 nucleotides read TGTGCCAGCAGGCGGGGGGATACCGATTCACCCCTCCACTTT. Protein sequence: CASRRGDTDSPLHF. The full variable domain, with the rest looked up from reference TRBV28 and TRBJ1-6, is DVKVTQSSRYLVKRTGEKVFLECVQDMDHENMFWYRQDPGLGLRLIYFSYDVKMKEKGDIPEGYSVSREKKERFSLILESASTNQTSMYLCASRRGDTDSPLHFGNGTRLTVT.

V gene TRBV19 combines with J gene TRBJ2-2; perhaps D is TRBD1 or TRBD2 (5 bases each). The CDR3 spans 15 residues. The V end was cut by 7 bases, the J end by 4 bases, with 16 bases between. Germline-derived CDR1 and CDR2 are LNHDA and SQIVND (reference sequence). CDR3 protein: CASKRGWSPTGELFF. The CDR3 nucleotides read TGTGCCAGTAAACGGGGCTGGTCCCCCACCGGGGAGCTGTTTTTT.

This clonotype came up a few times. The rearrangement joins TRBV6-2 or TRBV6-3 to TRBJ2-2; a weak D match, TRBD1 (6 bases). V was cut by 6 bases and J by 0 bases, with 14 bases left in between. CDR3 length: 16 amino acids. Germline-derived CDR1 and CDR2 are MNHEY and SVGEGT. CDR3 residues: CASRPPQGANTGELFF. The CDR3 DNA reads TGTGCCAGCAGACCCCCACAGGGAGCGAACACCGGGGAGCTGTTTTTT.